This entry lists 25 T cell receptor beta chains sequenced from one sample in a study of multiple sclerosis patients with progressive multifocal leukoencephalopathy. Time point here: time of PML onset. Generated by immunoSEQ multiplex PCR, the TCRdb table keeps only in-frame clones and is missing some. The sample gives approximately 27,000 clones, 75% to 90% of which show up once; 12% is in the top ten. The specimen comprised PBMCs, sampled from a patient treated with natalizumab. The receptors were gathered from a young woman with progressive multifocal leukoencephalopathy.

A word on this clone: Other DNA variants within this sample encode the same CDR3. The V gene is TRBV6-1, the J gene TRBJ1-3; TRBD1 is a possible D gene (5 bases). CDR1 is MNHNS, CDR2 SASEGT, per germline. CDR3 length: 14 residues. Trimming removed 3 bases at V and 0 bases at J, with 6 bases between. The CDR3 reads CASSDGASGNTIYF. CDR3 DNA sequence: TGTGCCAGCAGTGATGGGGCCTCTGGAAACACCATATATTTT.

This chain uses TRBV6-5 with TRBJ2-5, with D tentatively TRBD1 (6 bases). The CDR3 is 15 residues long. Germline CDR1 MNHEY, CDR2 SVGAGI. V lost 5 bases and J 0 bases, leaving 13 bases between the germline ends. CDR3 region: CASSRTDAYQETQYF. DNA for the CDR3: TGTGCCAGCAGTCGGACAGACGCCTACCAAGAGACCCAGTACTTC.

The J gene is TRBJ2-7, the V gene TRBV28; D might be TRBD1 (6 bases). The CDR3 extends over 15 amino acids. V was shortened by 1 base and J by 0 bases, with 10 bases between the two germline ends. Germline V gene sequence: CDR1 MDHEN, CDR2 SYDVKM. In DNA, the CDR3 is TGTGCCAGCAGTTTATCACAGGGAAACTCCTACGAGCAGTACTTC. It encodes CASSLSQGNSYEQYF.

In its sample, this clone was seen once. The chain is built from TRBV19 and TRBJ1-5, with D perhaps TRBD1 (5 bases). Germline V lookup: CDR1 LNHDA, CDR2 SQIVND (reference sequence). Deletions cut 9 bases from V and 3 bases from J, with 18 bases between. This CDR3 is 15 amino acids long. The CDR3 nucleotides read TGTGCCAGCAGAGCGCAGGGCCGGGTCAATCAGCCCCAGCATTTT. As protein: CASRAQGRVNQPQHF.

The rearrangement links TRBV4-2 to TRBJ2-3; D not certain. Trimming took off 1 base at V and 2 bases at J, with 13 bases between the two ends. The CDR3 consists of 16 residues. Germline CDR1 LGHNA, CDR2 YNFKEQ. This CDR3 reads CASSQVATSHTDTQYF. The CDR3 DNA is TGTGCCAGCAGCCAAGTGGCGACCTCCCACACAGATACGCAGTATTTT.

The chain employs TRBV18 and TRBJ1-6; D remains unclear. CDR3 length: 13 amino acids. Germline CDR1 reads KGHSH; CDR2 reads LQKENI. Trimming took off 3 bases at V and 10 bases at J, with 10 bases between the two ends. CDR3 nucleotides: TGTGCCAGCTCACCCGATTTTTTGTCACCCCTCCACTTT. Its translation: CASSPDFLSPLHF.

J is TRBJ2-5 and V is TRBV18; D not resolved. Germline-derived CDR1 and CDR2 are KGHSH and LQKENI. This CDR3 has 16 amino acids. Trimming left V 4 bases short and J 1 base short, with 16 bases between. In DNA form, the CDR3 reads TGTGCCAGCTCACAGGGCCGCAAACTGATCCAAGAGACCCAGTACTTC. Protein sequence: CASSQGRKLIQETQYF.

The V call is TRBV20-1, the J call TRBJ2-3, with a tentative D call TRBD1 (5 bases). CDR1 DFQATT and CDR2 SNEGSKA come from the germline V gene (reference sequence). V lost 6 bases and J lost 10, with 11 bases in between. The CDR3 is made up of 10 amino acids. The DNA for the CDR3 is TGCAGTGCGACTGAAGGGGCGCAGTATTTT. This gives the protein CSATEGAQYF.

The chain links TRBV27 to TRBJ2-5; 7 bases align to TRBD1. Losses at the gene ends were 5 bases for V and 5 bases for J; bases not matched to a gene: 11. Germline CDR1 and CDR2: MNHEY and SMNVEV (reference sequence). This CDR3 is built from 15 residues. This CDR3 is CASSSRQGSAETQYF. As DNA, the CDR3 is TGTGCCAGCAGTAGCCGACAGGGATCGGCGGAGACCCAGTACTTC.

The chain is built from TRBV5-6 and TRBJ2-3; tentative D call: TRBD1 (6 bases). The ends were cut back, 4 bases at V and 2 bases at J, with 17 bases in the middle. This CDR3 is built from 16 residues. Per the germline V gene, CDR1 is SGHDT and CDR2 is YYEEEE. The CDR3 region is CASSPIRDMITDTQYF. CDR3 nucleotide sequence: TGTGCCAGCAGCCCAATCCGGGACATGATCACAGATACGCAGTATTTT. The full variable domain, with the rest looked up from reference TRBV5-6 and TRBJ2-3, is DAGVTQSPTHLIKTRGQQVTLRCSPKSGHDTVSWYQQALGQGPQFIFQYYEEEERQRGNFPDRFSGHQFPNYSSELNVNALLLGDSALYLCASSPIRDMITDTQYFGPGTRLTVL.

This clone was recorded once. The chain recombines TRBV6-5 with TRBJ2-1; weak D call: TRBD2 (5 bases). This CDR3 is built from 16 residues. Germline V gives CDR1 MNHEY, CDR2 SVGAGI. V was clipped by 0 bases and J by 8 bases, with 17 bases between them. The CDR3 reads CASSYSISAERDEQFF. The CDR3 region has the DNA TGTGCCAGCAGTTACTCGATCTCAGCGGAAAGGGATGAGCAGTTCTTC.

The chain joins TRBV5-4 to TRBJ2-1, with TRBD2 matching 7 bases. There are 16 residues in the CDR3. Germline V gene data show CDR1 as SGHNT and CDR2 as YYREEE (reference sequence). V shed 2 bases and J 5 bases; nucleotides not matched to a gene: 10. In DNA form, the CDR3 reads TGTGCCAGCAGCTTTAGCGGGCGGCAATGGAACAATGAGCAGTTCTTC. Translating gives CASSFSGRQWNNEQFF. Filled out from reference TRBV5-4 and TRBJ2-1, the complete variable domain reads ETGVTQSPTHLIKTRGQQVTLRCSSQSGHNTVSWYQQALGQGPQFIFQYYREEENGRGNFPPRFSGLQFPNYSSELNVNALELDDSALYLCASSFSGRQWNNEQFFGPGTRLTVL.

This clone was seen only a few times. The chain combines TRBV5-4 with TRBJ1-2, with a tentative D call TRBD1 (6 bases). This CDR3 spans 13 amino acids. V shed 1 base and J shed 6 bases, with 10 bases lying between them. In germline, CDR1 is SGHNT, CDR2 YYREEE (reference sequence). CDR3 sequence reads: CASSLMGAHGYTF. CDR3 in DNA: TGTGCCAGCAGCTTGATGGGGGCTCATGGCTACACCTTC.

V and J are TRBV7-9 and TRBJ1-4; 9 bases match TRBD1. This CDR3 region has 16 residues. V gave up 5 bases and J gave up 1 base; unmatched junction bases: 5. Germline loops: CDR1 SEHNR, CDR2 FQNEAQ (reference sequence). The CDR3 protein is CASSADRGVTNEKLFF. CDR3 coding DNA: TGTGCCAGCAGCGCGGACAGGGGAGTAACTAATGAAAAACTGTTTTTT.

The chain has TRBV4-2 and TRBJ2-1; 9 bases agree with TRBD2. V shed 4 bases and J 4 bases; nucleotides not matched to a gene: 5. The CDR3 consists of 15 residues. Germline assignment: CDR1 LGHNA and CDR2 YNFKEQ. The CDR3 loop reads CASSLRRGGYNEQFF. CDR3 DNA sequence: TGTGCCAGCAGCCTTCGGCGGGGGGGATACAATGAGCAGTTCTTC.

This sequence joins TRBV7-2 and TRBJ2-5; D call uncertain. The J call may be mistaken, given a closer DNA end match to TRBJ2-7. Germline V lookup: CDR1 SGHTA, CDR2 FQGNSA. The CDR3 is 14 residues long. CDR3 amino acids: CASSLDRRSYEQYF. The CDR3 DNA is TGTGCCAGCAGCTTAGATCGCCGCTCCTACGAGCAGTACTTC.

The chain uses TRBV2 and TRBJ2-5; the match to TRBD2 covers 9 bases. V gave up 4 bases and J gave up 5 bases; unmatched junction bases: 5. The CDR3 loop spans 14 amino acids. Germline V gives CDR1 SNHLY, CDR2 FYNNEI. CDR3 residues: CASSVREGKETQYF. The CDR3 bases are TGTGCCAGCAGTGTGCGGGAGGGGAAGGAGACCCAGTACTTC.

V is TRBV18 and J is TRBJ1-3, with no clear D. The CDR3 is 15 amino acids. From germline, CDR1 is KGHSH and CDR2 LQKENI. Trimming pared 4 bases from V and 0 bases from J, leaving 10 bases between. The CDR3 DNA reads TGTGCCAGCTCACGTACAGCAGACTCTGGAAACACCATATATTTT. Protein sequence: CASSRTADSGNTIYF. The full variable domain, with the rest looked up from reference TRBV18 and TRBJ1-3, is NAGVMQNPRHLVRRRGQEARLRCSPMKGHSHVYWYRQLPEEGLKFMVYLQKENIIDESGMPKERFSAEFPKEGPSILRIQQVVRGDSAAYFCASSRTADSGNTIYFGEGSWLTVV.

The DNA of the CDR3 is TGTGCCTGGAGTGTCGTGACAGGGGGCGTCTATGGCTACACCTTC. Translated, it gives CAWSVVTGGVYGYTF. The chain uses TRBV30 and TRBJ1-2; 10 bases fit TRBD1. Germline loops: CDR1 GTSNPN, CDR2 SVGIG (reference sequence). Losses at the gene ends were 0 bases for V and 4 bases for J; bases not matched to a gene: 5. The CDR3 contains 15 residues. Filled out from reference TRBV30 and TRBJ1-2, the complete variable domain reads SQTIHQWPATLVQPVGSPLSLECTVEGTSNPNLYWYRQAAGRGLQLLFYSVGIGQISSEVPQNLSASRPQDRQFILSSKKLLLSDSGFYLCAWSVVTGGVYGYTFGSGTRLTVV.

The chain links TRBV6-5 to TRBJ2-7, with D possibly TRBD2 on 6 matching bases. Trimming removed 6 bases at V and 5 bases at J, with 14 bases between. Per germline, CDR1 MNHEY and CDR2 SVGAGI. This CDR3 spans 13 amino acids. CDR3 bases: TGTGCCAGCAGCCACGCGGGGAACGACGAGCAGTACTTC. Protein sequence: CASSHAGNDEQYF.

CDR3 sequence: CASSGGQISNQPQHF. The CDR3 nucleotides are TGTGCCAGCAGTGGGGGACAGATCAGCAATCAGCCCCAGCATTTT. The V call is TRBV6-5, the J call TRBJ1-5; 7 nucleotides line up with TRBD1. The CDR3 loop spans 15 amino acids. V shed 5 bases, J shed 1 base, and the junction held 5 bases outside the gene matches. Germline CDR1 MNHEY, CDR2 SVGAGI.

The genes are TRBV4-1 and TRBJ1-4; 7 bases are shared with TRBD1. The CDR3 loop spans 14 amino acids. The trim removed 4 bases at V and 8 bases at J, leaving 7 bases unmatched. The germline V gene has CDR1 MGHRA and CDR2 YSYEKL. CDR3 sequence: CASSPTSGGEKLFF. The CDR3 DNA is TGCGCCAGCAGCCCGACCTCAGGGGGGGAAAAACTGTTTTTT.

CDR3 bases: TGCGCCAGCAGCGCAGGGGGTGTGGGCTACGAGCAGTACTTC. Protein sequence: CASSAGGVGYEQYF. The V call is TRBV5-1, the J call TRBJ2-7; 7 nucleotides align to TRBD1. Germline V gives CDR1 SGHRS, CDR2 YFSETQ. The CDR3 is 14 amino acids. The J segment lost 3 bases and the V segment lost 4 bases, leaving 7 bases of the junction unmatched.

This clone was counted between two and nine times. The rearrangement joins TRBV7-2 to TRBJ1-2, with 7 nucleotides matching TRBD1. Germline V gives CDR1 SGHTA, CDR2 FQGNSA. The CDR3 spans 15 residues. Trimming took 5 bases from V and 4 from J; bases not matched to a gene: 10. This CDR3 is CASSPRTGRLYGYTF. The CDR3 DNA reads as TGTGCCAGCAGCCCCCGGACAGGACGACTCTATGGCTACACCTTC.

The gene calls are TRBV7-9 and TRBJ2-2; D is undetermined. The V gene's germline CDR1 is SEHNR and CDR2 FQNEAQ (reference sequence). The CDR3 covers 14 residues. V lost 2 bases to trimming and J lost 0 bases, with 4 bases between them. The chain's CDR3 is CASSLTSNTGELFF. The CDR3 nucleotides read TGTGCCAGCAGCTTAACCTCGAACACCGGGGAGCTGTTTTTT.